This T cell receptor beta chain comes out of a study of cytotoxic CD8 clonotypes in ibrutinib-treated CLL. Across the whole study: Per sample, productive templates averaged around 250,000 and productive rearrangements averaged around 100,000.

CDR1 is SGHRS, CDR2 YFSETQ, per germline. The CDR3 extends over 14 amino acids. V was pared by 1 base and J by 2 bases, with 9 bases between. TCRdb's table, derived via immunoSEQ multiplex PCR, lists solely in-frame clones and lacks some. The data show around 310,000 clones, roughly 85% seen once. The source of around 2 micrograms of genomic DNA for TCR beta libraries was cryopreserved PBMCs. The TCR was taken from a human donor with chronic lymphocytic leukemia. This sample comprised PBMCs, obtained before ibrutinib treatment. V gene TRBV5-1 combines with J gene TRBJ2-5, with unresolved D. The CDR3 reads CASSLMSEQETQYF. CDR3 in DNA: TGCGCCAGCAGCTTGATGTCAGAGCAAGAGACCCAGTACTTC.